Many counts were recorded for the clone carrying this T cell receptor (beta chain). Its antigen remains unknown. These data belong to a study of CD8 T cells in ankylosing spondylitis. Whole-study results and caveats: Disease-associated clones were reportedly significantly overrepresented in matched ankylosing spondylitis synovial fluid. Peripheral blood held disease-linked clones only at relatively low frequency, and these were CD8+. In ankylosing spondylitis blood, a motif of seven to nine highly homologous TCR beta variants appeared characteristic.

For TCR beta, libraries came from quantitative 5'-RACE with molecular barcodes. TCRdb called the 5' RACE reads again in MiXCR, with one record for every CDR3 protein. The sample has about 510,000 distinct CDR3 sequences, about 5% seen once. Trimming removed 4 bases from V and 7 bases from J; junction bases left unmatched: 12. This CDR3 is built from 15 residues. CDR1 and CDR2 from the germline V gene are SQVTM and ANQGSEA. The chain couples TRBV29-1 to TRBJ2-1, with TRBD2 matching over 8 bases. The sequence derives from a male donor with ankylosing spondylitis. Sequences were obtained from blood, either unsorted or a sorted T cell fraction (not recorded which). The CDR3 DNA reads TGCAGCGTTGCGCCAAGACTAGCGTACACTAATGAGCAGTTCTTC. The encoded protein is CSVAPRLAYTNEQFF.